This TCR beta chain appears in the sequencing data of a study of OX40 agonist ivuxolimab in advanced cancers. Regarding the research as a whole: Ivuxolimab was a fully human IgG2 agonistic monoclonal antibody targeting the costimulatory receptor OX40 (CD134). The purpose of peripheral TCRbeta sequencing was to test whether ivuxolimab changed TCR sequence diversity and led to clonal T-cell expansion. Intravenous ivuxolimab was administered to patients every 2 weeks at six dose levels: 0.01, 0.1, 0.3, 1.5, 3 and 10 mg/kg. Partial responses occurred in three dose-escalation patients, of whom one had hepatocellular carcinoma and two had cutaneous melanoma. The dose-escalation cohort was about 87% male with a mean age of around 62 years, ranging from about 20 to 85. Prior anti-PD-1, anti-PD-L1 or anti-CTLA-4 therapy was permitted, and 30% to 50% of dose-escalation patients had received checkpoint inhibitors. The monotherapy dose-escalation portion (N = 52 patients) of the phase I ivuxolimab trial is reported in the paper. Among the roughly 52 dose-escalation patients, about 19 had hepatocellular carcinoma, around 15 melanoma, 9 renal cell carcinoma and 9 head and neck cancer. The paper's findings and limits, for the study overall: At doses from 0.1 to 3.0 mg/kg, clonal expansion was seen in both CD4+ and CD8+ blood T cells between baseline and week 6. After ivuxolimab, expanded clones were on average more numerous among CD8+ T cells than among CD4+ T cells. Which antigens the clonally expanded peripheral T cells were specific for was not determined. Low levels of normalized T-cell clonal expansion were also seen in some patients who did not respond. Partial responders in the 0.1-3.0 mg/kg groups had among the lowest normalized peripheral clonal expansion, especially among CD8+ T cells.

For sequencing of the TCRbeta CDR3 region, genomic DNA was extracted from the sorted cells. The immunoSEQ Assay was used for sequencing of TCRbeta CDR3 regions. The table comes from immuneACCESS by way of TCRdb, which keeps in-frame sequences with V and J called. Part of the clones is missing from these tables; in studies checked, under half for an unresolved V gene and the rest for unknown reasons. This sample gives approximately 84,000 clones in total; about four fifths of them show up just once. The top ten clonotypes cover less than 3% of the sample. Relative to germline, V is 7 bases shorter and J is 1 base shorter, with 13 bases between their ends. The CDR3 numbers 14 residues from cysteine through phenylalanine. Of all the DNA, just the CDR3 is kept, 42 bases in frame from base 1. The germline V gene provides CDR1 SGHTA and CDR2 FQGNSA. Patients with a history of autoimmune disease or receiving systemic immunosuppression were excluded from the trial. Peripheral blood for TCR sequencing was collected from all dose cohorts at baseline, on cycle 4 day 1, and on cycle 7 day 1. The samples were drawn from a first-in-human, open-label, multicenter phase I dose-escalation trial of ivuxolimab. Adults with locally advanced or metastatic melanoma, renal cell, hepatocellular, or head and neck squamous cell carcinoma were enrolled in the trial. Before TCR sequencing, CD4+ and CD8+ T cells were separately sorted from peripheral blood.

On this clone itself: It lacks a known antigen. It has no much larger one-base neighbor in the sample; base qualities were not kept.

This clonotype was sampled from an adult with an advanced solid tumor such as melanoma, head and neck, liver or kidney cancer. The chain was built from TRBV7-2 and TRBJ2-5; the D gene lacks a confident call. This sample comprised CD4+ or CD8+ T cells sorted from blood, obtained in a trial of the OX40 agonist ivuxolimab. The DNA sequence is given as TGTGCCAGCACCCGAATGCCAGCCCAAGAGACCCAGTACTTC. Translated, this gives CASTRMPAQETQYF.